These 21 T cell receptor beta chains share one sample of origin, sequenced in a study of lymphopenia after photon versus proton radiotherapy. TCRdb's copy holds only in-frame clones and misses some; the assay was immunoSEQ multiplex PCR. The sample contains roughly 35,000 clones, 70% to 90% of which appear only once. Material: peripheral blood, obtained from a patient treated with photon-based radiotherapy. The receptors derive from a man aged 50-60 years with gastric cancer.

V is TRBV27 and J is TRBJ2-5; 11 bases are a match to TRBD1. V shed 5 bases and J 6 bases; nucleotides not matched to a gene: 5. Germline loops: CDR1 MNHEY, CDR2 SMNVEV (reference sequence). The CDR3 length is 14 residues. In nucleotides, the CDR3 is TGTGCCAGCAGTAGGACAGGGGGCGTTAAGACCCAGTACTTC. Its translation is CASSRTGGVKTQYF.

V is TRBV28 and J is TRBJ1-2, with unresolved D. The CDR3 length is 15 residues. Trimming left V 6 bases short and J 7 bases short, with 21 bases between. Germline assignment: CDR1 MDHEN and CDR2 SYDVKM. The CDR3 coding sequence is TGTGCCAGCAGCCGCCTAACGAAGGACTTCGGTGGCTACACCTTC. The encoded protein is CASSRLTKDFGGYTF.

The chain joins TRBV2 to TRBJ1-1, with D tentatively TRBD1 (6 bases). There are 16 residues in the CDR3. V was shortened by 3 bases and J by 0 bases, with 14 bases between the two germline ends. CDR1 SNHLY and CDR2 FYNNEI come from the germline V gene. Written as DNA, the CDR3 is TGTGCCAGCAGTGAGTGGGGGGGCTCTATGAACACTGAAGCTTTCTTT. It translates to CASSEWGGSMNTEAFF.

The V gene is TRBV30, the J gene TRBJ1-2, with a tentative D call TRBD1 (5 bases). Per germline, CDR1 GTSNPN and CDR2 SVGIG (reference sequence). V was clipped by 2 bases and J by 0 bases, with 7 bases between them. The CDR3 consists of 13 residues. DNA of the CDR3: TGTGCCTGGAGTCGACAGCCTAACTATGGCTACACCTTC. Translation: CAWSRQPNYGYTF. The full variable domain, with the rest looked up from reference TRBV30 and TRBJ1-2, is SQTIHQWPATLVQPVGSPLSLECTVEGTSNPNLYWYRQAAGRGLQLLFYSVGIGQISSEVPQNLSASRPQDRQFILSSKKLLLSDSGFYLCAWSRQPNYGYTFGSGTRLTVV.

The chain is built from TRBV13 and TRBJ2-2; a weak D match, TRBD2 (6 bases). Trimming removed 2 bases at V and 3 bases at J, with 16 bases between. The CDR3 has 17 residues. Germline V gene data show CDR1 as PRHDT and CDR2 as FYEKMQ (reference sequence). In DNA form, the CDR3 reads TGTGCCAGCAGCTTACGGGACTTCACCGGCTACACCGGGGAGCTGTTTTTT. Translation: CASSLRDFTGYTGELFF.

CDR3 sequence: CASSFRTVYGYTF. The CDR3 bases are TGTGCCAGCAGTTTCCGGACAGTCTATGGCTACACCTTC. V gene TRBV28 combines with J gene TRBJ1-2; maybe TRBD1 (6 bases). Germline loops: CDR1 MDHEN, CDR2 SYDVKM. V dropped 3 bases and J dropped 4 bases, with 9 bases sitting between them. This CDR3 contains 13 residues.

V usage is TRBV15 and J usage is TRBJ2-5; 8 nucleotides match TRBD1. Germline CDR1 LNHNV, CDR2 YYDKDF (reference sequence). V dropped 0 bases and J dropped 5; count of bases not matched to a gene: 2. The CDR3 runs 14 residues. The DNA of the CDR3 is TGTGCCACCAGCAGAGATTCAGGGGGCGAGACCCAGTACTTC. Protein: CATSRDSGGETQYF.

By its share, this clone is medium-sized. The J gene is TRBJ1-2, the V gene TRBV15; the D gene is possibly TRBD1 (6 bases). Germline assignment: CDR1 LNHNV and CDR2 YYDKDF (reference sequence). The CDR3 covers 13 residues. The ends were cut back, 0 bases at V and 8 bases at J, with 10 bases in the middle. This CDR3 reads CATSRDVRGGYTF. In nucleotides, the CDR3 is TGTGCCACCAGCAGAGATGTCAGGGGAGGCTACACCTTC.

The rearrangement links TRBV2 to TRBJ2-7; 7 bases match TRBD1. This CDR3 has 14 residues. The junction had 1 base not matched to a gene; V was cut back by 1 base and J by 1 base. Germline V gene sequence: CDR1 SNHLY, CDR2 FYNNEI. The CDR3 sequence: CASSEGTGSYEQYF. The CDR3 coding sequence is TGTGCCAGCAGTGAAGGGACAGGTTCCTACGAGCAGTACTTC.

The chain uses TRBV5-1 and TRBJ1-1; D possibly corresponds to TRBD1 (5 bases). V lost 0 bases, J lost 1 base, and 7 bases lay in between. Germline V CDR1 and CDR2: SGHRS, YFSETQ. This CDR3 contains 14 residues. For the CDR3, the DNA is TGCGCCAGCAGCTTGGGGGGCGGGAACACTGAAGCTTTCTTT. Its translation is CASSLGGGNTEAFF.

This rearrangement joins TRBV7-9 to TRBJ1-3; D gene uncertain. Trimming removed 5 bases from V and 3 bases from J, with 14 bases in between. Per germline, CDR1 SEHNR and CDR2 FQNEAQ (reference sequence). The CDR3 runs 15 residues. CDR3 nucleotide sequence: TGTGCCAGCAGCCCGTCCGGGTCTCGTGGAAACACCATATATTTT. Its translation is CASSPSGSRGNTIYF.

V is TRBV2 and J is TRBJ2-3; D possibly matches TRBD1 or TRBD2 (5 bases each). Germline V CDR1 and CDR2: SNHLY, FYNNEI. The germline V and J ends were trimmed by 10 bases and 0 bases, with 17 bases remaining between them. The CDR3 has 15 amino acids. CDR3 nucleotides: TGTGCCACCCCGTCCGGGACGCCAAGCACAGATACGCAGTATTTT. This translates into CATPSGTPSTDTQYF. Complete variable domain (other parts from reference TRBV2 and TRBJ2-3): EPEVTQTPSHQVTQMGQEVILRCVPISNHLYFYWYRQILGQKVEFLVSFYNNEISEKSEIFDDQFSVERPDGSNFTLKIRSTKLEDSAMYFCATPSGTPSTDTQYFGPGTRLTVL.

V and J are TRBV10-2 and TRBJ2-1; 8 bases align to TRBD2. The germline CDR1 and CDR2 sequences are WSHSY and SAAADI. V was pared by 7 bases and J by 9 bases, with 11 bases of the junction left unmatched. This CDR3 contains 14 residues. CDR3 in DNA: TGCGCCAGCACCGAGAGCGGGAGAGGCAGTGAGCAGTTCTTC. Amino acids: CASTESGRGSEQFF.

The chain links TRBV7-9 to TRBJ2-3; D is perhaps TRBD2 (5 bases). Germline assignment: CDR1 SEHNR and CDR2 FQNEAQ (reference sequence). This CDR3 has 15 residues. Trimming removed 1 base from V and 5 bases from J, with 13 bases in between. Here the CDR3 reads CASSLGRMSGDTQYF. The CDR3 DNA follows: TGTGCCAGCAGCTTAGGGCGGATGAGCGGAGATACGCAGTATTTT.

The chain carries TRBV19 and TRBJ1-5; 12 bases are shared with TRBD1. The germline V gene has CDR1 LNHDA and CDR2 SQIVND (reference sequence). The V segment lost 9 bases and the J segment 1 base; nucleotides outside the gene matches: 4. This CDR3 is built from 15 residues. CDR3 protein: CASRDRGPSNQPQHF. DNA of the CDR3: TGTGCCAGCCGGGACAGGGGGCCGAGCAATCAGCCCCAGCATTTT.

The table lists this clone with a few counts. The chain is built from TRBV5-6 and TRBJ2-7; D assignment may be TRBD1 or TRBD2 (5 bases each). Trimming took off 1 base at V and 0 bases at J, with 11 bases between the two ends. CDR1 and CDR2 from the germline V gene are SGHDT and YYEEEE. The CDR3 is 15 residues long. The CDR3 nucleotides are TGTGCCAGCAGCTTGCTGCCCGGGGCCTCCTACGAGCAGTACTTC. Protein: CASSLLPGASYEQYF.

This clone appeared a few times. The chain employs TRBV7-2 and TRBJ2-2, with TRBD2 matching over 12 bases. The CDR3 consists of 16 residues. Germline CDR1 reads SGHTA; CDR2 reads FQGNSA. After removal of 5 bases from V and 1 base from J, the junction contained 2 bases not matched to a gene. CDR3 sequence: CASSETSGRNTGELFF. The DNA of the CDR3 is TGTGCCAGCAGCGAGACTAGCGGGAGGAACACCGGGGAGCTGTTTTTT.

V usage is TRBV7-2 and J usage is TRBJ2-1, with D maybe TRBD2 (6 bases). Trimming left V 2 bases short and J 4 bases short, with 12 bases between. Germline V gives CDR1 SGHTA, CDR2 FQGNSA. CDR3 length equals 15 residues. CDR3 coding DNA: TGTGCCAGCAGCTTACTTCGCGGGGAATACAATGAGCAGTTCTTC. It yields the protein CASSLLRGEYNEQFF.

Details on this clone: Mismatch with germline at one junction end may stem from a read error. This chain joins TRBV7-2 and TRBJ2-5; D possibly corresponds to TRBD1 (5 bases). The CDR3 consists of 16 residues. From germline, CDR1 is SGHTA and CDR2 FQGNSA. The CDR3 DNA is TGTGCCAGCAGCTTAGGCAGTCGGGCAGGGCAAGAAACCCAGTACTTC. Translated: CASSLGSRAGQETQYF.

The chain uses TRBV5-6 and TRBJ2-7; D remains ambiguous. The CDR3 runs to 13 residues. Between the trimmed V and J ends, which lost 4 bases and 1 base, there was a span of 9 bases. Germline CDR1 is SGHDT and CDR2 is YYEEEE. The CDR3 sequence: CASSGAGSYEQYF. In nucleotides, the CDR3 is TGTGCCAGCAGCGGAGCTGGGTCCTACGAGCAGTACTTC.

J is TRBJ1-3 and V is TRBV5-4; D is ambiguous. V was cut by 4 bases and J by 1 base, with 9 bases left in between. Germline assignment: CDR1 SGHNT and CDR2 YYREEE (reference sequence). CDR3 length: 14 residues. CDR3 in amino acids: CASSPGVSGNTIYF. The CDR3 nucleotides read TGTGCCAGCAGCCCCGGGGTGTCTGGAAACACCATATATTTT.